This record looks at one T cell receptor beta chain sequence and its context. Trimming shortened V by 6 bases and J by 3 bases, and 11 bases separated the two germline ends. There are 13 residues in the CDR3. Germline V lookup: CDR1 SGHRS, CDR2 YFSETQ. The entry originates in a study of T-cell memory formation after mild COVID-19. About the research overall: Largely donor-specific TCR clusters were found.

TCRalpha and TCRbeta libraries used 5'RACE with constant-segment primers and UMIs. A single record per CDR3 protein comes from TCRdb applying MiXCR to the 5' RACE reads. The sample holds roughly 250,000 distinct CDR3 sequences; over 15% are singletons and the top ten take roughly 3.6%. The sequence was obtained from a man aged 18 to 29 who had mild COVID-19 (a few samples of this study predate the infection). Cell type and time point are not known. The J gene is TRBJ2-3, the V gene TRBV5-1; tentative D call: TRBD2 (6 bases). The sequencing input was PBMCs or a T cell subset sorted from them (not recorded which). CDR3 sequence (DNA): TGCGCCAGCACCCCGGAGGGGACAGATACGCAGTATTTT. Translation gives CASTPEGTDTQYF.